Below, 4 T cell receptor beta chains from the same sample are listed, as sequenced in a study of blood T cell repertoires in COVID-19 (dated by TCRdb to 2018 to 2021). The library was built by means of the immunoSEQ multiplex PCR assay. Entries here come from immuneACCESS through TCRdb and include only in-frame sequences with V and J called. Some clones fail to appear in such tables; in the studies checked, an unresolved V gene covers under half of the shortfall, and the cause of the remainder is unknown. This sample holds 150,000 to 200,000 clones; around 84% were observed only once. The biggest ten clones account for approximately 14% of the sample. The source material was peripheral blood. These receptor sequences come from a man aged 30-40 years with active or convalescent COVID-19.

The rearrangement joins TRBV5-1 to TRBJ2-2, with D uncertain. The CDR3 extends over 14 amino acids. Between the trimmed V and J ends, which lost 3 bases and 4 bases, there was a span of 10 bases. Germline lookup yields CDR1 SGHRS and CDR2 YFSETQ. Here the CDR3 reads CASSSDTLTGELFF. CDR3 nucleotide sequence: TGCGCCAGCAGCTCCGACACCCTCACCGGGGAGCTGTTTTTT.

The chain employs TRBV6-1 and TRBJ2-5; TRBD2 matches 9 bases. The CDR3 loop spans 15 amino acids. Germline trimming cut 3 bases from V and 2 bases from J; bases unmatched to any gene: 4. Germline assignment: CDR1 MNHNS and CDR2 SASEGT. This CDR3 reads CASSDGLAGQETQYF. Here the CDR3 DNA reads TGTGCCAGCAGTGATGGGCTAGCGGGGCAAGAGACCCAGTACTTC.

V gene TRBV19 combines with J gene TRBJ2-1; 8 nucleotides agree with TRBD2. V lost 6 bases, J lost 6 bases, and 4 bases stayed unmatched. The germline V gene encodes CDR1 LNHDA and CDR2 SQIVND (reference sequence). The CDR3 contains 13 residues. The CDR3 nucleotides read TGTGCCAGTAGCCGCGGGACTAGCAATGAGCAGTTCTTC. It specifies CASSRGTSNEQFF.

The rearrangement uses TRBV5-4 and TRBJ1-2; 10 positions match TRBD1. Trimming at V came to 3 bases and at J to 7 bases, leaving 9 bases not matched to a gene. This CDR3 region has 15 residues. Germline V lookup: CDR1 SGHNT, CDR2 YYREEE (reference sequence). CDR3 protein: CASSSGQGFGGGYTF. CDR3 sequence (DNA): TGTGCCAGCAGCTCGGGACAGGGGTTTGGCGGTGGCTACACCTTC.